These T cell receptor beta chains were read from a single sample in a study of CD8 T cells in ankylosing spondylitis. One entry per CDR3 protein results from TCRdb running MiXCR on the 5' RACE reads. The data show some 840,000 distinct CDR3 sequences, approximately 12% seen once. Sequenced material: blood, either unsorted or a sorted T cell fraction (not recorded which). The receptors here all came from a male donor with ankylosing spondylitis. The CDR3 runs from the conserved cysteine through the conserved F or W. The D gene is left open where the match is weak. Only some rows state a clone size, as once, few, many or a class for expanded clones.

j_call v_call d_call clone_size cdr3_aa cdr3_nt
TRBJ1-4 TRBV7-2 . few CASSVALQGHAKLFF TGTGCCAGCAGCGTCGCGTTACAGGGACATGCAAAACTGTTTTTT
TRBJ1-2 TRBV20-1 . few CSARENNYGYTF TGCAGTGCTAGAGAGAACAACTATGGCTACACCTTC
TRBJ1-5 TRBV20-1 . few CSAIRTPDQPQHF TGCAGTGCTATTAGGACCCCGGATCAGCCCCAGCATTTT
TRBJ2-1 TRBV15 . few CATSPGRAARSYNEQFF TGTGCCACCAGTCCCGGCCGGGCTGCTCGCTCCTACAATGAGCAGTTCTTC
TRBJ2-7 TRBV10-2 TRBD2 . CASSEPGLGAYEQYF TGCGCCAGCAGTGAGCCGGGACTAGGAGCCTACGAGCAGTACTTC
TRBJ2-7 TRBV9 . few CASSVGGLSYEQYF TGTGCCAGCAGCGTTGGGGGCCTCTCCTACGAGCAGTACTTC
TRBJ1-5 TRBV5-1 . few CASSLGTPGLYQPQHF TGCGCCAGCAGCTTGGGAACTCCGGGGCTTTATCAGCCCCAGCATTTT
TRBJ1-1 TRBV24-1 . many CATSDARGEAFF TGTGCCACCAGTGATGCGAGGGGGGAAGCTTTCTTT
TRBJ1-1 TRBV29-1 . many CSGGREGTEAFF TGCAGCGGGGGCCGGGAAGGGACTGAAGCTTTCTTT
TRBJ2-7 TRBV12-3/TRBV12-4 TRBD2 many CASRGLAESYEQYF TGTGCCAGCAGAGGACTAGCGGAATCCTACGAGCAGTACTTC
TRBJ2-3 TRBV29-1 TRBD2 few CSVEWSSGGTDTQYF TGCAGCGTTGAATGGTCTAGCGGGGGCACAGATACGCAGTATTTT
TRBJ2-2 TRBV20-1 TRBD2 once CSARLAGWSGQLFF TGCAGTGCTAGGCTAGCGGGGTGGTCCGGGCAGCTGTTTTTT
TRBJ1-5 TRBV6-2/TRBV6-3 . . CASVGSSRDQPQHF TGTGCCAGCGTGGGGTCCTCCCGGGACCAGCCCCAGCATTTT
TRBJ1-5 TRBV12-3/TRBV12-4 . . CASSGLGGQPQHF TGTGCCAGCAGTGGATTAGGTGGTCAGCCCCAGCATTTT
TRBJ2-1 TRBV4-3 TRBD1 . CASSQEYRGVFSEQFF TGCGCCAGCAGCCAAGAATACAGGGGGGTCTTTTCTGAGCAGTTCTTC
TRBJ2-7 TRBV10-3 . . CAISDTGDYEQYF TGTGCCATCAGTGATACAGGAGACTACGAGCAGTACTTC
TRBJ2-2 TRBV7-9 . . CASSLRGRFNTGELFF TGTGCCAGCAGCCTTAGAGGGCGGTTCAACACCGGGGAGCTGTTTTTT
TRBJ1-5 TRBV20-1 . few CSARDTQTSPQHF TGCAGTGCTAGAGATACCCAGACCTCGCCCCAGCATTTT
TRBJ2-7 TRBV20-1 . few CSARELGSASSYEQYF TGCAGTGCTAGAGAGCTGGGTAGCGCGAGCTCCTACGAGCAGTACTTC
TRBJ2-2 TRBV24-1 . . CATSDRPSGELFF TGTGCCACCAGTGACAGACCGAGCGGGGAGCTGTTTTTT
TRBJ1-1 TRBV12-3/TRBV12-4 . many CASSANQNTEAFF TGTGCCAGCAGTGCTAACCAGAACACTGAAGCTTTCTTT
TRBJ2-1 TRBV4-3 TRBD1 . CASSQNRGVNNEQFF TGCGCCAGCAGCCAGAACAGGGGTGTGAACAATGAGCAGTTCTTC
TRBJ2-1 TRBV12-3/TRBV12-4 . . CASSFQGSRYEQFF TGTGCCAGCAGTTTCCAGGGTTCTAGATATGAGCAGTTCTTC
TRBJ1-1 TRBV5-1 . many CASSLAGPNTEAFF TGTGCCAGCAGCTTAGCGGGGCCGAACACTGAAGCTTTCTTT
TRBJ2-3 TRBV3-1 . few CASSHRASLRGDTQYF TGTGCCAGCAGCCACCGAGCCTCATTGAGAGGAGATACGCAGTATTTT
TRBJ2-1 TRBV18 TRBD1 . CASSPGQGPYNEQFF TGTGCCAGCTCACCGGGACAGGGACCATACAATGAGCAGTTCTTC
TRBJ2-3 TRBV20-1 . . CSEGGVGTDTQYF TGCAGCGAGGGGGGAGTGGGCACAGATACGCAGTATTTT
TRBJ1-2 TRBV20-1 . few CSARNRVGGYTF TGCAGTGCTAGAAACAGGGTCGGAGGCTACACCTTC
TRBJ2-3 TRBV6-1 TRBD2 . CASSPTSGGFPDTQYF TGTGCCAGCAGTCCCACTAGCGGGGGGTTCCCAGATACGCAGTATTTT
TRBJ2-7 TRBV7-2 TRBD1 . CASSLVPGQGSYEQYF TGTGCCAGCAGCTTAGTCCCGGGACAGGGGAGCTACGAGCAGTACTTC
TRBJ2-6 TRBV6-1 . . CASRDGPGNVLTF TGTGCCAGCAGAGACGGACCGGGGAACGTCCTGACTTTC
TRBJ1-2 TRBV20-1 . . CSASGFSYTF TGCAGTGCTAGTGGGTTTAGCTACACCTTC
TRBJ2-7 TRBV6-6 . many CASSRNTYEQYF TGTGCCAGCAGCCGAAACACCTACGAGCAGTACTTC
TRBJ2-2 TRBV7-2 . few CASSPRGSWAGELFF TGTGCCAGCAGTCCAAGAGGGTCCTGGGCCGGGGAGCTGTTTTTT
TRBJ1-2 TRBV7-2 . . CASSWGTPNYGYTF TGTGCCAGCAGCTGGGGGACACCAAACTATGGCTACACCTTC
TRBJ2-5 TRBV7-2 . . CASSPTRVQETQYF TGTGCCAGCAGCCCGACCCGGGTCCAAGAGACCCAGTACTTC
TRBJ1-1 TRBV6-5 TRBD1 few CASSYTRQGWSTEAFF TGTGCCAGCAGTTACACAAGACAGGGGTGGAGCACTGAAGCTTTCTTT
TRBJ2-4 TRBV5-5 . . CASSEDSLNIQYF TGTGCCAGCAGCGAGGACAGTTTGAACATTCAGTACTTC
TRBJ2-7 TRBV7-3 TRBD1 . CASSLTGEPYEQYF TGTGCCAGCAGCTTGACAGGGGAACCCTACGAGCAGTACTTC
TRBJ1-1 TRBV29-1 TRBD1 few CSAWDREGNTEAFF TGCAGCGCCTGGGACAGGGAGGGGAACACTGAAGCTTTCTTT
TRBJ2-2 TRBV7-9 . many CASSLDGTGELFF TGTGCCAGCAGCTTAGACGGGACCGGGGAGCTGTTTTTT
TRBJ2-7 TRBV29-1 . . CSVGGSRYEQYF TGCAGCGTTGGGGGCAGCCGCTACGAGCAGTACTTC
TRBJ2-5 TRBV2 TRBD2 . CASRAGWTQYF TGTGCCAGCAGAGCGGGGTGGACCCAGTACTTC
TRBJ2-1 TRBV4-2 TRBD2 few CASSQSSGSSYNEQFF TGTGCCAGCAGCCAGTCTAGCGGGAGTTCCTACAATGAGCAGTTCTTC
TRBJ2-3 TRBV7-2 . few CASSSRLGINTQYF TGTGCCAGCAGCTCAAGGCTAGGGATAAATACGCAGTATTTT
TRBJ2-1 TRBV11-1 TRBD2 few CASSARLRVSGTYNEQFF TGTGCCAGCAGCGCGCGGCTTAGAGTTAGCGGGACCTACAATGAGCAGTTCTTC
TRBJ1-4 TRBV5-6 . . CASSSQGPNEKLFF TGTGCCAGCAGCTCGCAGGGGCCTAATGAAAAACTGTTTTTT
TRBJ1-4 TRBV7-8 TRBD1 . CASSLGQGAATNEKLFF TGTGCCAGCAGCCTCGGACAGGGGGCTGCAACTAATGAAAAACTGTTTTTT
TRBJ2-5 TRBV20-1 TRBD2 few CSARDPWGGRALETQYF TGCAGTGCTAGAGATCCGTGGGGCGGGAGGGCCTTGGAGACCCAGTACTTC
TRBJ1-2 TRBV20-1 . many CSARDPVKNGYTF TGCAGTGCTAGAGACCCCGTGAAGAATGGCTACACCTTC
TRBJ2-3 TRBV5-1 TRBD1 many CASSLQGGTDTQYF TGCGCCAGCAGCTTACAGGGGGGCACAGATACGCAGTATTTT
TRBJ2-5 TRBV27 . . CASTSRWGDPTGQETQYF TGTGCCAGCACTTCGAGGTGGGGCGATCCGACGGGACAAGAGACCCAGTACTTC
TRBJ1-1 TRBV29-1 TRBD1 many CSAATGVDTEAFF TGCAGCGCCGCGACAGGGGTAGACACTGAAGCTTTCTTT
TRBJ1-2 TRBV20-1 TRBD1 few CSARTHRGYYGYTF TGCAGTGCTAGGACCCACAGGGGCTACTATGGCTACACCTTC
TRBJ1-1 TRBV29-1 . few CSAQRERNTEAFF TGCAGCGCCCAGCGGGAGAGGAACACTGAAGCTTTCTTT